What follows are 6 T cell receptor beta chains derived from one specimen sequenced in a study of blood T cell repertoires in COVID-19. Repertoires were generated with immunoSEQ multiplex PCR, while TCRdb's copy carries only in-frame clones and drops some. The repertoire holds approximately 150,000 clones, with roughly 80% as singletons. Sequenced input: peripheral blood. The receptors stem from a man between 70 and 80 years old who had recovered from COVID-19.

The chain combines TRBV20-1 with TRBJ2-7; 7 positions agree with TRBD2. Germline V lookup: CDR1 DFQATT, CDR2 SNEGSKA (reference sequence). The V segment lost 3 bases and the J segment 4 bases; nucleotides outside the gene matches: 12. CDR3 length: 15 residues. CDR3 sequence (DNA): TGCAGTGCTAGTGGGGCGGGAGACAGCCGGTACGAGCAGTACTTC. It encodes CSASGAGDSRYEQYF.

J is TRBJ1-1 and V is TRBV2; weak D call: TRBD1 (5 bases). Germline CDR1 reads SNHLY; CDR2 reads FYNNEI. The CDR3 is 13 amino acids. Between the trimmed V and J ends, which lost 8 bases and 1 base, there was a span of 11 bases. DNA of the CDR3: TGTGCCAGCTTTAGACAGACGAACACTGAAGCTTTCTTT. It is translated as CASFRQTNTEAFF.

This chain joins TRBV7-3 and TRBJ2-3, with D hard to call. CDR3 size: 14 residues. CDR1 and CDR2 (germline): SGHTA, FQGTGA. Trimming left V 3 bases short and J 3 bases short, with 10 bases between. The CDR3 DNA sequence: TGTGCCAGCAGCTTGAGGTTAAGGACAGATACGCAGTATTTT. Its protein product is CASSLRLRTDTQYF.

This clone showed up just once. The rearrangement uses TRBV12-3 or TRBV12-4 and TRBJ1-2; D not resolved. V was pared by 2 bases and J by 4 bases, with 8 bases between. CDR3 length equals 13 residues. The CDR3 DNA sequence: TGTGCCAGCAGTTTAACAGAAGGCTATGGCTACACCTTC. Protein product: CASSLTEGYGYTF.

There are many counts of this clone. CDR3 residues: CAWSPLFHEQYF. The CDR3 bases are TGTGCCTGGAGTCCTCTCTTCCACGAGCAGTACTTC. This chain uses TRBV30 with TRBJ2-7; D ambiguous. The length of the CDR3 is 12 residues. V shed 2 bases and J shed 5 bases, with 10 bases lying between them. CDR1 is GTSNPN, CDR2 SVGIG, per germline (reference sequence).

V is TRBV4-1 and J is TRBJ2-2; 7 bases agree with TRBD1. V shed 1 base, J shed 3 bases, and the junction held 2 bases outside the gene matches. The CDR3 spans 15 residues. In germline, CDR1 is MGHRA, CDR2 YSYEKL. The CDR3 reads CASSQGTGDTGELFF. The DNA for the CDR3 is TGCGCCAGCAGCCAAGGTACAGGGGACACCGGGGAGCTGTTTTTT.